This T cell receptor beta chain was documented in a study of cytotoxic CD8 clonotypes in ibrutinib-treated CLL. Study at large: In all, more than 10 patients were relapsed/refractory, some 15 were treatment-naive and 17 to 18 were IGHV unmutated.

V was clipped by 3 bases and J by 0 bases, with 15 bases between them. The CDR3 covers 16 residues. From germline, CDR1 is SNHLY and CDR2 FYNNEI. Sequencing was designed to attain a depth spanning 1 in 200,000 to 1 in 1 million T cells. This table comes from immunoSEQ multiplex PCR, and its TCRdb copy is limited to in-frame clones, with some not included. The repertoire includes some 65,000 clones, 45% to 65% of them detected once, and around 15% sits in the top ten. The receptor's source is a human donor with chronic lymphocytic leukemia. Here the sequenced sample was PBMCs, taken after 12 months of ibrutinib treatment. V and J are TRBV2 and TRBJ2-7; D may be TRBD2 (6 bases). The CDR3 region is CASSDPSRGISYEQYF. CDR3 in DNA: TGTGCCAGCAGTGACCCGTCCCGGGGGATCTCCTACGAGCAGTACTTC. The whole variable domain, filled in from reference TRBV2 and TRBJ2-7, reads EPEVTQTPSHQVTQMGQEVILRCVPISNHLYFYWYRQILGQKVEFLVSFYNNEISEKSEIFDDQFSVERPDGSNFTLKIRSTKLEDSAMYFCASSDPSRGISYEQYFGPGTRLTVT.